This T cell receptor (beta chain) was obtained from a study of T cell responses to AZD1222 COVID-19 vaccine. The study, taken as a whole, reports: An increase in Spike-specific TCR breadth and depth was observed after two AZD1222 doses. Repertoire samples came only from after the peak T cell response. Reportedly, close to half of spike-specific TCRs are directed against unmutated variant regions. Baseline serology detected seropositivity in only six or seven AZD1222 recipients.

TCRdb's copy holds only in-frame clones and misses some; the assay was immunoSEQ multiplex PCR. The sample carries 200,000 or so clones, about 93% recorded once. Per germline, CDR1 SGHTA and CDR2 FQGTGA. V lost 5 bases to trimming and J lost 4 bases, with 21 bases between them. The CDR3 loop spans 17 amino acids. On this clone itself: The antigen remains unidentified.

The chain carries TRBV7-3 and TRBJ2-1; possible D gene TRBD2, 5 bases. The sample was peripheral blood, taken 28 days after the second AZD1222 dose. The clonotype comes from an adult who received the AZD1222 COVID-19 vaccine. CDR3 loop: CASSQSGSPPSYNEQFF. The CDR3, as DNA: TGTGCCAGCAGCCAATCGGGGTCCCCCCCCTCGTACAATGAGCAGTTCTTC.